This TCR beta chain was observed in a study of blood T cell repertoires in COVID-19. Study information: Acute-phase and convalescent COVID-19 samples originated in the United States, Italy and Spain. T cells, B-cell-depleted T cells, or PBMCs provided the cDNA or gDNA that served as material.

Authors' processing steps: By means of reference gene primer amplification, nucleated cell counts were estimated. Generated by immunoSEQ multiplex PCR, the TCRdb table keeps only in-frame clones and is missing some. V, J and clone size were drawn from that table, and D and trimming were deduced from the DNA. The profile shows about 81,000 clones, nearly 95% of them singletons. J was trimmed by 4 bases and V by 2 bases; bases with no gene match: 9. The V gene's germline CDR1 is PRHDT and CDR2 FYEKMQ (reference sequence). The CDR3 has 18 amino acids. The chain recombines TRBV13 with TRBJ2-1; 12 bases align to TRBD2. The specimen sequenced was peripheral blood. This clonotype was sampled from a human donor with active COVID-19. The donor label of this sample is uncertain. The CDR3 reads CASSLLSTLAGGYNEQFF. In DNA form, the CDR3 reads TGTGCCAGCAGCTTATTGTCCACACTAGCGGGAGGTTACAATGAGCAGTTCTTC.